These 3 T cell receptor beta chains were all obtained from the same sample, sequenced in a study of T cell changes during pregnancy in multiple sclerosis. Here immunoSEQ multiplex PCR was the method, and the copy in TCRdb shows in-frame clones only, minus some. The repertoire holds 85,000 to 110,000 clones, with about 91% as singletons. This specimen was peripheral blood, taken after pregnancy. Receptors were obtained from a female donor with multiple sclerosis, enrolled in a pregnancy study.

The CDR3 DNA reads TGTGCCAGCAGTTACGTTAGGTTGGGGGGCACTGAAGCTTTCTTT. Translated, it gives CASSYVRLGGTEAFF. V gene TRBV6-5 combines with J gene TRBJ1-1, with a weak D call TRBD1 (5 bases). This CDR3 is built from 15 residues. Germline CDR1 and CDR2: MNHEY and SVGAGI. V lost 2 bases to trimming and J lost 4 bases, with 14 bases between them.

The chain carries TRBV7-3 and TRBJ2-1; tentatively, D is TRBD2 (5 bases). Per germline, CDR1 SGHTA and CDR2 FQGTGA. V lost 6 bases and J 1 base, leaving 13 bases between the germline ends. The CDR3 has 15 residues. The CDR3 DNA sequence: TGTGCCAGCAGTGCTAGCTTTATTTCCTACAATGAGCAGTTCTTC. This codes for CASSASFISYNEQFF.

The rearrangement links TRBV28 to TRBJ1-5; possibly TRBD1 for D (6 bases). Germline CDR1 and CDR2: MDHEN and SYDVKM. CDR3 length: 18 residues. The V end lost 6 bases, the J end lost 1 base, and 22 bases lay between the germline ends. CDR3 sequence: CASSNRRWAGESNQPQHF. CDR3 nucleotide sequence: TGTGCCAGCAGCAACCGGAGGTGGGCAGGGGAAAGCAATCAGCCCCAGCATTTT.